This passage covers 23 T cell receptor beta chains from one sample sequenced in a study of CD8 T cells in Susac syndrome. cDNA came from roughly 0.5 to 1 ug RNA primed by random hexamers. TCRdb called the immunoSEQ multiplex PCR reads again in MiXCR, with one record for every CDR3 protein. Of 140,000 to 150,000 distinct CDR3 sequences in the sample, approximately 95% were seen once. Sequenced: CD4+ T cells from PBMCs. The receptor set was obtained from a human donor with multiple sclerosis.

The V call is TRBV29-1, the J call TRBJ1-2; the match to TRBD1 covers 7 bases. The J segment lost 4 bases and the V segment lost 6 bases, leaving 5 bases of the junction unmatched. The germline gives CDR1 SQVTM, CDR2 ANQGSEA. The CDR3 extends over 12 amino acids. CDR3 sequence: CSVLRDSYGYTF. The CDR3 bases are TGCAGCGTCCTCCGGGACAGCTATGGCTACACCTTC.

The gene calls are TRBV4-1 and TRBJ1-5; D unclear. The CDR3 runs 15 residues. Germline CDR1 reads MGHRA; CDR2 reads YSYEKL. V was trimmed by 6 bases and J by 0 bases, leaving 12 bases between them. In DNA form, the CDR3 reads TGCGCCAGCAGATGGGAAATGAATAGCAATCAGCCCCAGCATTTT. Its translation: CASRWEMNSNQPQHF.

The V gene is TRBV12-3 or TRBV12-4, the J gene TRBJ2-1; perhaps TRBD1 as D (5 bases). This CDR3 has 15 residues. The germline V and J ends were trimmed by 7 bases and 6 bases, with 19 bases remaining between them. This chain's CDR3 is CASTQGRVIGNEQFF. DNA for the CDR3: TGTGCCAGCACCCAGGGCAGGGTTATAGGCAATGAGCAGTTCTTC.

The chain couples TRBV5-6 to TRBJ1-2; D is possibly TRBD1 (6 bases). Trimming stripped 4 bases from V and 7 bases from J, with 11 bases between. The CDR3 consists of 12 residues. The germline CDR1 and CDR2 sequences are SGHDT and YYEEEE. The CDR3: CASSIGTIGYTF. For the CDR3, the DNA is TGTGCCAGCAGCATCGGGACAATTGGCTACACCTTC.

The V call is TRBV3-1, the J call TRBJ2-3; 8 nucleotides line up with TRBD2. Germline lookup yields CDR1 LGHDT and CDR2 YNNKEL (reference sequence). This CDR3 has 16 amino acids. Trimming took 1 base from V and 4 from J; bases not matched to a gene: 7. The DNA for the CDR3 is TGTGCCAGCAGCCAAGTAAAGTCTAGCGGGTCAGATACGCAGTATTTT. It is translated as CASSQVKSSGSDTQYF.

This chain connects TRBV12-3 or TRBV12-4 to TRBJ2-3; D gene ambiguous. This CDR3 comprises 15 residues. The V end lost 5 bases, the J end lost 1 base, and 13 bases lay between the germline ends. CDR3: CASSHAVLGTDTQYF. For the CDR3, the DNA is TGTGCCAGCAGTCATGCGGTCCTGGGCACAGATACGCAGTATTTT.

The rearrangement joins TRBV29-1 to TRBJ2-1; D is possibly TRBD2 (6 bases). The V gene's germline CDR1 is SQVTM and CDR2 ANQGSEA. There are 13 residues in the CDR3. The germline V and J ends were trimmed by 1 base and 9 bases, with 13 bases remaining between them. DNA for the CDR3: TGCAGCGTTGAAGTGAGTGTGGAGGGTGAGCAGTTCTTC. This codes for CSVEVSVEGEQFF.

J is TRBJ2-4 and V is TRBV28, with D hard to call. Germline assignment: CDR1 MDHEN and CDR2 SYDVKM. This CDR3 is 13 amino acids long. The V end was cut by 3 bases, the J end by 11 bases, with 14 bases between. CDR3 amino acids: CASSFSLQIVQYF. The CDR3 DNA is TGTGCCAGCAGTTTTTCCCTTCAGATCGTTCAGTACTTC.

The gene calls are TRBV20-1 and TRBJ1-6; 7 bases line up with TRBD1. This CDR3 is built from 14 residues. After removal of 6 bases from V and 7 bases from J, the junction contained 9 bases not matched to a gene. CDR1 and CDR2 from the germline V gene are DFQATT and SNEGSKA (reference sequence). Here the CDR3 reads CSATPGTDNSPLHF. The CDR3 DNA reads TGCAGTGCCACACCCGGGACAGACAATTCACCCCTCCACTTT.

This clonotype was seen just once. The rearrangement uses TRBV7-3 and TRBJ2-1, with a tentative D call TRBD1 (5 bases). Germline CDR1 reads SGHTA; CDR2 reads FQGTGA. Trimming took 5 bases from V and 6 from J, leaving 17 bases between them. The CDR3 is 15 amino acids. CDR3 loop: CASSVPSQGRNEQFF. The CDR3 DNA sequence: TGTGCCAGCAGCGTCCCCAGCCAGGGTCGCAATGAGCAGTTCTTC.

The CDR3 nucleotides read TGTGCCAGCAGCCTGGGTAACACTGAAGCTTTCTTT. Residues: CASSLGNTEAFF. The chain carries TRBV3-1 and TRBJ1-1; no clear D. CDR1 and CDR2 (germline): LGHDT, YNNKEL (reference sequence). The V end lost 4 bases, the J end lost 2 bases, and 5 bases lay between the germline ends. CDR3 length: 12 residues. Together with reference TRBV3-1 and TRBJ1-1, the CDR3 gives the full variable domain: DTAVSQTPKYLVTQMGNDKSIKCEQNLGHDTMYWYKQDSKKFLKIMFSYNNKELIINETVPNRFSPKSPDKAHLNLHINSLELGDSAVYFCASSLGNTEAFFGQGTRLTVV.

The gene calls are TRBV28 and TRBJ1-2, with 7 bases that match TRBD1. Trimming removed 8 bases from V and 2 bases from J; junction bases left unmatched: 20. Germline CDR1 is MDHEN and CDR2 is SYDVKM. The CDR3 consists of 18 residues. The chain's CDR3 is CASLPEGGGKERNYGYTF. CDR3 DNA sequence: TGTGCCAGCCTCCCCGAAGGAGGGGGCAAGGAGAGAAACTATGGCTACACCTTC.

CDR3 bases: TGTGCCAGCTCACCACCCAGCGCGGGAGCCTCCTACAATGAGCAGTTCTTC. Its translation: CASSPPSAGASYNEQFF. J is TRBJ2-1 and V is TRBV18; 7 bases map to TRBD2. With V trimmed by 0 bases and J by 0 bases, 5 bases remained unmatched. Germline loops: CDR1 KGHSH, CDR2 LQKENI. This CDR3 spans 17 amino acids. Variable domain in full (rest from reference TRBV18 and TRBJ2-1): NAGVMQNPRHLVRRRGQEARLRCSPMKGHSHVYWYRQLPEEGLKFMVYLQKENIIDESGMPKERFSAEFPKEGPSILRIQQVVRGDSAAYFCASSPPSAGASYNEQFFGPGTRLTVL.

The rearrangement joins TRBV29-1 to TRBJ2-5, with a tentative D call TRBD1 (5 bases). V lost 4 bases and J 5 bases, leaving 14 bases between the germline ends. The CDR3 covers 13 residues. Germline values: CDR1 SQVTM, CDR2 ANQGSEA. The chain's CDR3 is CSVGAGIVETQYF. CDR3 DNA: TGCAGCGTTGGGGCAGGGATTGTGGAGACCCAGTACTTC.

CDR3: CASSRWQGDSGNTIYF. The CDR3 coding sequence is TGTGCCAGCAGCCGATGGCAGGGAGACTCTGGAAACACCATATATTTT. The rearrangement links TRBV7-9 to TRBJ1-3; possible D gene TRBD1, 5 bases. Germline lookup yields CDR1 SEHNR and CDR2 FQNEAQ (reference sequence). The CDR3 runs 16 residues. V was clipped by 5 bases and J by 0 bases, with 14 bases between them.

The chain is built from TRBV25-1 and TRBJ1-4, with 9 bases matching TRBD1. The CDR3 is 17 amino acids. In germline, CDR1 is MGHDK, CDR2 SYGVNS. J gave up 8 bases and V 5 bases, and 15 bases lay outside the gene matches. The CDR3 DNA reads as TGTGCCAGCAGTTCGGACAGGGGAGTTGTGTTCGGCGAAAAACTGTTTTTT. Translating it yields CASSSDRGVVFGEKLFF.

The V call is TRBV6-2 or TRBV6-3, the J call TRBJ2-1; 8 nucleotides align to TRBD2. V gave up 6 bases and J gave up 8 bases; unmatched junction bases: 15. CDR1 and CDR2 (germline): MNHEY, SVGEGT. This CDR3 contains 16 residues. The chain's CDR3 is CASSPPGSGKGYEQFF. The CDR3 bases are TGTGCCAGCAGCCCCCCTGGTAGCGGGAAAGGGTATGAGCAGTTCTTC.

This chain connects TRBV9 to TRBJ2-3; D is undetermined. CDR1 and CDR2 (germline): SGDLS, YYNGEE. Trimming took off 0 bases at V and 6 bases at J, with 17 bases between the two ends. This CDR3 contains 16 residues. The CDR3 spells CASSVGVWDQQDTQYF. CDR3 nucleotides: TGTGCCAGCAGCGTAGGCGTTTGGGATCAACAGGATACGCAGTATTTT.

The chain joins TRBV27 to TRBJ1-1; tentative D call: TRBD1 (5 bases). Trimming removed 6 bases from V and 1 base from J, with 12 bases in between. Germline V gene data show CDR1 as MNHEY and CDR2 as SMNVEV (reference sequence). This CDR3 has 14 residues. The DNA of the CDR3 is TGTGCCAGCAGAAGCGGGGGAACGAACACTGAAGCTTTCTTT. This encodes CASRSGGTNTEAFF.

This chain connects TRBV24-1 to TRBJ2-5, with D maybe TRBD2 (5 bases). CDR1 and CDR2 from the germline V gene are KGHDR and SFDVKD. V lost 9 bases and J lost 2, with 15 bases in between. The CDR3 loop spans 14 amino acids. The CDR3, as DNA: TGTGCCACCGGAGGTTCGGATTATCAAGAGACCCAGTACTTC. It encodes CATGGSDYQETQYF.

This chain joins TRBV30 and TRBJ1-2; 8 positions agree with TRBD1. Losses at the gene ends were 3 bases for V and 6 bases for J; bases not matched to a gene: 12. CDR1 GTSNPN and CDR2 SVGIG come from the germline V gene (reference sequence). The CDR3 has 15 amino acids. CDR3 nucleotide sequence: TGTGCCTGGAGAGGGGACAGGCCTGGCGAGGATGGCTACACCTTC. Protein: CAWRGDRPGEDGYTF.

The chain couples TRBV30 to TRBJ2-7; D unresolved. Germline CDR1 and CDR2: GTSNPN and SVGIG (reference sequence). The ends were cut back, 4 bases at V and 12 bases at J, with 22 bases in the middle. The CDR3 totals 13 residues. The CDR3 coding sequence is TGTGCCTGGAACGTGCGGCCGAACTTGGTGTGGTACTTC. Residues: CAWNVRPNLVWYF.

The CDR3 DNA sequence: TGTGCCACCAGCAGAGTGGCAGACCCCAGGAATTCACCCCTCCACTTT. Its translation is CATSRVADPRNSPLHF. The V and J genes are TRBV15 and TRBJ1-6; no reliable D call. V gave up 1 base and J gave up 7 bases, with 14 bases separating them. The CDR3 is made up of 16 amino acids. The V gene's germline CDR1 is LNHNV and CDR2 YYDKDF (reference sequence). Supplemented by reference TRBV15 and TRBJ1-6, the full variable domain reads DAMVIQNPRYQVTQFGKPVTLSCSQTLNHNVMYWYQQKSSQAPKLLFHYYDKDFNNEADTPDNFQSRRPNTSFCFLDIRSPGLGDTAMYLCATSRVADPRNSPLHFGNGTRLTVT.